Below are 10 T cell receptor beta chains sequenced from a single sample in a study of cytomegalovirus exposure and HLA in healthy donors. Clones were sequenced by immunoSEQ multiplex PCR, and TCRdb holds only the in-frame ones, with some missing. The sample has 200,000 to 250,000 clones, 75% to 90% seen once. The specimen was PBMCs. The source of these receptors is a woman between 25 and 40 years old in good health and CMV-seropositive.

The V and J genes are TRBV28 and TRBJ2-3, with D uncertain. Germline V lookup: CDR1 MDHEN, CDR2 SYDVKM. The V end lost 8 bases, the J end lost 2 bases, and 14 bases lay between the germline ends. This CDR3 is 14 amino acids long. The CDR3, as DNA: TGTGCCAGCGTCAGTGCTACCCTCACAGATACGCAGTATTTT. Amino acids: CASVSATLTDTQYF.

J is TRBJ2-2 and V is TRBV27; tentative D call: TRBD1 (6 bases). V was trimmed by 7 bases and J by 2 bases, leaving 14 bases between them. The CDR3 covers 15 residues. Looked up from germline, CDR1 is MNHEY and CDR2 is SMNVEV (reference sequence). CDR3 sequence (DNA): TGTGCCAGCAAAACCGGACAGATAAACACCGGGGAGCTGTTTTTT. Amino acids: CASKTGQINTGELFF.

The gene calls are TRBV30 and TRBJ1-2; 7 bases align to TRBD1. Germline V lookup: CDR1 GTSNPN, CDR2 SVGIG (reference sequence). With 3 bases clipped from V and 8 bases from J, the junction kept 9 bases outside the gene matches. CDR3 length: 13 residues. The CDR3 bases are TGTGCCTGGAGCAGGGGGGACATTGGAGGCTACACCTTC. This sequence encodes CAWSRGDIGGYTF.

This sequence joins TRBV9 and TRBJ2-7; 8 bases fit TRBD1. The CDR3 totals 14 residues. Germline assignment: CDR1 SGDLS and CDR2 YYNGEE. Trimming at V came to 0 bases and at J to 2 bases, leaving 1 base not matched to a gene. This CDR3 reads CASSVGQGTYEQYF. The CDR3 DNA sequence: TGTGCCAGCAGCGTAGGACAGGGGACCTACGAGCAGTACTTC.

The chain employs TRBV5-1 and TRBJ1-4; D uncertain. Trimming stripped 4 bases from V and 0 bases from J, with 7 bases between. The germline CDR1 and CDR2 sequences are SGHRS and YFSETQ. CDR3 length equals 14 residues. CDR3 DNA sequence: TGCGCCAGCAGCCGTGTTGCAACTAATGAAAAACTGTTTTTT. Its protein product is CASSRVATNEKLFF. Combining the CDR3 with reference TRBV5-1 and TRBJ1-4 gives the whole variable domain KAGVTQTPRYLIKTRGQQVTLSCSPISGHRSVSWYQQTPGQGLQFLFEYFSETQRNKGNFPGRFSGRQFSNSRSEMNVSTLELGDSALYLCASSRVATNEKLFFGSGTQLSVL.

Only a few counts were recorded for this clone. The chain couples TRBV28 to TRBJ2-7; D uncertain. The germline V gene has CDR1 MDHEN and CDR2 SYDVKM. The CDR3 sequence is 12 residues long. Trimming shortened V by 5 bases and J by 1 base, and 6 bases separated the two germline ends. The CDR3 here is CASSRRSYEQYF. CDR3 sequence (DNA): TGTGCCAGCAGTCGCAGGTCCTACGAGCAGTACTTC.

The chain joins TRBV27 to TRBJ2-1, with D possibly TRBD1 on 6 matching bases. Germline V gene sequence: CDR1 MNHEY, CDR2 SMNVEV (reference sequence). V dropped 4 bases and J dropped 6 bases, with 16 bases sitting between them. There are 15 residues in the CDR3. The CDR3, as DNA: TGTGCCAGCAGTTCAAATACAGGGTTTGGCAATGAGCAGTTCTTC. Its translation: CASSSNTGFGNEQFF.

This sequence joins TRBV5-1 and TRBJ2-7, with D perhaps TRBD2 (5 bases). The CDR3 covers 15 residues. The germline V gene has CDR1 SGHRS and CDR2 YFSETQ. V lost 0 bases and J lost 0, with 10 bases in between. The CDR3 DNA reads TGCGCCAGCAGCTTGGCTCCTGGGAGCTCCTACGAGCAGTACTTC. It specifies CASSLAPGSSYEQYF. The variable domain in full, with the rest retrieved from reference TRBV5-1 and TRBJ2-7, is KAGVTQTPRYLIKTRGQQVTLSCSPISGHRSVSWYQQTPGQGLQFLFEYFSETQRNKGNFPGRFSGRQFSNSRSEMNVSTLELGDSALYLCASSLAPGSSYEQYFGPGTRLTVT.

This chain links TRBV27 with TRBJ1-2; TRBD1 agrees at 10 bases. Germline CDR1 MNHEY, CDR2 SMNVEV (reference sequence). V trimming: 5 bases; J trimming: 6 bases; junction bases outside the gene matches: 3. The CDR3 runs to 13 residues. For the CDR3, the DNA is TGTGCCAGCAGTATGACAGGGGGCAATGGCTACACCTTC. Its translation is CASSMTGGNGYTF.

V usage is TRBV10-2 and J usage is TRBJ2-1; TRBD2 matches 10 bases. CDR3 length equals 14 residues. CDR1 and CDR2 (germline): WSHSY, SAAADI. V shed 4 bases and J 10 bases; nucleotides not matched to a gene: 7. As DNA, the CDR3 is TGCGCCAGCAGTGTTACTAGCGGGACCGGGGAGCAGTTCTTC. Its protein product is CASSVTSGTGEQFF.